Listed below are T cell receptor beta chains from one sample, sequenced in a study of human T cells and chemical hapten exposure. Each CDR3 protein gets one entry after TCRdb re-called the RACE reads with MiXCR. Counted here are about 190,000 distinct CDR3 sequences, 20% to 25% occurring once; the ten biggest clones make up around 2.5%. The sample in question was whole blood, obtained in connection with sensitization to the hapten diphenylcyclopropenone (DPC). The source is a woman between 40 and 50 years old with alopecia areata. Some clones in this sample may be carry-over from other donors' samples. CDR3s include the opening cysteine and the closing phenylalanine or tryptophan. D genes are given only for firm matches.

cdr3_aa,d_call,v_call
CASIPRGREGPYEQYF,TRBD2,TRBV2
CASSLVSGPGELFF,NA,TRBV11-2
CATSRDFGRVRTEAFF,NA,TRBV15
CASSLDGSSGTYEQFF,TRBD2,TRBV11-3
CASSYSRTDRQETQYF,NA,TRBV6-6
CASSLESAGSSGNTIYF,NA,TRBV5-1
CASSHLPTSGSRNEQFF,TRBD2,TRBV11-2
CASSTGQGYGYTF,TRBD1,TRBV6-2/TRBV6-3
CASSFANSPLHF,NA,TRBV7-2
CASSLQGGNYGYTF,NA,TRBV3-1
CASSLTVTSGNTIYF,NA,TRBV28
CASSSSRLYEQYF,NA,TRBV7-2
CASSFHSSSGANVLTF,NA,TRBV7-3
CASSTLGSYNEQFF,NA,TRBV7-2
CAGRDRAVNTEAFF,TRBD1,TRBV27
CASSQDRTHQETQYF,NA,TRBV4-3
CSARATLQETQYF,NA,TRBV20-1
CASSLSLDSLNGAGQFF,NA,TRBV27
CSARQGYYGYTF,NA,TRBV20-1
CASAGGPTRYNSPLHF,NA,TRBV5-7
CASTSGGGGQPQHF,NA,TRBV6-2/TRBV6-3
CASSQDGTNGGELFF,NA,TRBV4-3
CASSQFTAYNEQFF,NA,TRBV14
CASSQLGTSYEQYF,NA,TRBV3-1
CSVYWTAGELFF,NA,TRBV29-1
CSVGQGRSVNTEAFF,TRBD1,TRBV29-1
CASSRRARTEAFF,NA,TRBV6-5
CASSKWVGGDEQYF,NA,TRBV21-1
CASSPPGEGAGNEQFF,NA,TRBV28
CASSLGASDTQYF,NA,TRBV7-2
CSATGLAGGNEQFF,TRBD2,TRBV20-1
CSANDGGNEQYF,TRBD2,TRBV20-1
CASSLVAGGRGQETQYF,TRBD2,TRBV7-2
CASSVRGQGYEQFF,TRBD1,TRBV12-3/TRBV12-4
CASSEREASKNTGELFF,NA,TRBV2
CAGRTVPYEQYF,NA,TRBV21-1
CSTGTGVFGNYGYTF,TRBD1,TRBV29-1
CASSHRTGGSSYEQYF,TRBD1,TRBV7-9
CASSVEVDYGYTF,NA,TRBV9
CAISQAEQETQYF,NA,TRBV10-3
CSAKQILPPAEQYF,NA,TRBV20-1
CASQAYTYNEQFF,NA,TRBV5-1
CSVTPTAAYEQYF,NA,TRBV29-1
CASSLELAGHEQYF,TRBD2,TRBV11-2
CASSEGSQETQYF,NA,TRBV2
CASSNAPGIGYGYTF,NA,TRBV6-5
CASIGGLAGDNEQFF,TRBD2,TRBV12-3/TRBV12-4
CANSFLGRVGEPSLRKLFF,NA,TRBV5-4
CSADPGLAGVYEQYF,TRBD2,TRBV20-1
CASSFRQGVRETQYF,TRBD1,TRBV7-2
CASSYSGNYNEQFF,NA,TRBV6-6
CSARGIGAGENIQYF,NA,TRBV20-1
CSARGSLAYEQYF,NA,TRBV20-1
CASSFQRASYNEQFF,NA,TRBV9
CSASRGTREAFF,NA,TRBV20-1